This T cell receptor (beta chain) was documented in a study of T-cell reconstitution after alpha-beta-depleted transplantation in children. V lost 5 bases and J lost 4, with 8 bases in between. The CDR3 totals 12 residues. Germline V gives CDR1 MNHEY, CDR2 SMNVEV (reference sequence). In its sample, this clonotype was seen a few times. The TCRbeta library incorporated unique molecular identifiers. Each CDR3 protein gets one entry after TCRdb re-called the PCR reads with MiXCR. The data hold 450,000 to 550,000 distinct CDR3 sequences, with about an eighth observed a single time. This sequence was found in a female patient aged 2 to 10 who had a stem cell transplant for aplastic anemia, so the T cells may come from the graft donor. This chain uses TRBV27 with TRBJ1-2, with D unresolved. The sample was PBMCs, mostly from graft donor cells, taken 180 days after TCRalphabeta/CD19-depleted stem cell transplant. Written as DNA, the CDR3 is TGTGCCAGCAGTAATGGCCCCTATGGCTACACCTTC. Its protein product is CASSNGPYGYTF.